Following are 14 T cell receptor beta chains from one sample sequenced in a study of cytomegalovirus exposure and HLA in healthy donors (TCRdb year 2017). Libraries were made using the immunoSEQ multiplex PCR assay. For the multiplex PCR, a mixture combining 60 forward primers for TCR Vbeta segments and 13 reverse primers for TCR Jbeta segments was used. TCRdb took over this immuneACCESS table, retaining in-frame rearrangements with V and J assigned. Such tables are incomplete; in checked studies, under half of the missing clones stem from an unresolved V gene, and the remainder is unexplained. The sample table records 150,000 to 200,000 clones; around 76% of these occur just once. The biggest ten clones account for about 2.1% of the sample. Sequencing was done on a sample of PBMCs. Every receptor here comes from a man in his thirties or forties in good health and CMV-seronegative.

The chain has TRBV30 and TRBJ2-7, with 7 bases fitting TRBD1. The V segment lost 0 bases and the J segment 1 base; nucleotides outside the gene matches: 6. The germline V gene has CDR1 GTSNPN and CDR2 SVGIG (reference sequence). The length of the CDR3 is 15 residues. CDR3 sequence reads: CAWSVLRDSSYEQYF. DNA for the CDR3: TGTGCCTGGAGTGTACTCCGGGACAGTTCCTACGAGCAGTACTTC. The full variable domain, in which reference TRBV30 and TRBJ2-7 provide the parts outside the CDR3, is SQTIHQWPATLVQPVGSPLSLECTVEGTSNPNLYWYRQAAGRGLQLLFYSVGIGQISSEVPQNLSASRPQDRQFILSSKKLLLSDSGFYLCAWSVLRDSSYEQYFGPGTRLTVT.

The rearrangement joins TRBV4-1 to TRBJ2-1, with TRBD2 identical over 10 bases. Germline V CDR1 and CDR2: MGHRA, YSYEKL. The CDR3 totals 15 residues. Trimming removed 3 bases from V and 1 base from J; junction bases left unmatched: 0. CDR3 nucleotides: TGCGCCAGCAGCCAGGGACTAGCGTCCTACAATGAGCAGTTCTTC. It encodes CASSQGLASYNEQFF.

V gene TRBV29-1 combines with J gene TRBJ2-2; D unresolved. V was clipped by 6 bases and J by 5 bases, with 10 bases between them. Germline V CDR1 and CDR2: SQVTM, ANQGSEA. The CDR3 has 12 amino acids. The CDR3 spells CSVGEETGELFF. CDR3 nucleotide sequence: TGCAGCGTCGGAGAGGAGACCGGGGAGCTGTTTTTT.

This chain uses TRBV28 with TRBJ1-5; the match to TRBD1 covers 9 bases. Germline CDR1 MDHEN, CDR2 SYDVKM. The CDR3 length is 16 residues. The V segment lost 5 bases and the J segment 0 bases; nucleotides outside the gene matches: 5. The CDR3 reads CASSPGTGISNQPQHF. The CDR3 nucleotides are TGTGCCAGCAGTCCGGGGACAGGGATTAGCAATCAGCCCCAGCATTTT.

The chain has TRBV6-1 and TRBJ2-7, with TRBD1 matching 10 bases. CDR1 is MNHNS and CDR2 is SASEGT in the germline V gene. The V gene end was trimmed by 7 bases and the J gene end by 3 bases; junction bases not matched to a gene: 6. This CDR3 is built from 14 residues. The CDR3 reads CASIARDRGYEQYF. In DNA form, the CDR3 reads TGTGCCAGCATAGCCCGGGACAGGGGCTACGAGCAGTACTTC.

This clone was recorded a few times. The chain joins TRBV7-9 to TRBJ2-1; 14 nucleotides agree with TRBD2. Germline-derived CDR1 and CDR2 are SEHNR and FQNEAQ (reference sequence). CDR3 length: 13 amino acids. With V trimmed by 4 bases and J by 16 bases, 6 bases remained unmatched. CDR3 residues: CASSSGTSGSAFF. CDR3 coding DNA: TGTGCCAGCAGCTCCGGGACTAGCGGGAGTGCTTTCTTC.

V and J are TRBV7-9 and TRBJ1-2; tentatively, D is TRBD1 (6 bases). V was clipped by 5 bases and J by 5 bases, with 18 bases between them. The germline V gene encodes CDR1 SEHNR and CDR2 FQNEAQ (reference sequence). The CDR3 extends over 15 amino acids. CDR3 region: CASSLEGGADYGYTF. CDR3 bases: TGTGCCAGCAGCCTCGAGGGGGGGGCAGATTATGGCTACACCTTC.

V is TRBV4-2 and J is TRBJ2-7, with 8 bases aligning to TRBD2. Germline lookup yields CDR1 LGHNA and CDR2 YNFKEQ. V lost 0 bases to trimming and J lost 6 bases; unmatched junction nucleotides: 13. CDR3 length: 17 amino acids. The CDR3 coding sequence is TGTGCCAGCAGCCAAGAGGGGGACCTGAGCGGGAGTCGCGAGCAGTACTTC. Amino acids: CASSQEGDLSGSREQYF.

J is TRBJ1-6 and V is TRBV7-2, with D possibly being TRBD1 (6 bases). Germline CDR1 and CDR2: SGHTA and FQGNSA. This CDR3 has 15 residues. V lost 1 base and J 9 bases, leaving 13 bases between the germline ends. The DNA of the CDR3 is TGTGCCAGCAGCTTAGGAGCAGGGGAGCGTTCACCCCTCCACTTT. Residues: CASSLGAGERSPLHF.

This clone was counted between two and nine times. The chain uses TRBV4-1 and TRBJ2-3, with D maybe TRBD1 (6 bases). There are 16 residues in the CDR3. V was pared by 1 base and J by 0 bases, with 11 bases between. CDR1 is MGHRA, CDR2 YSYEKL, per germline. The CDR3 spells CASSQVWGQSTDTQYF. The CDR3 DNA is TGCGCCAGCAGCCAAGTGTGGGGGCAAAGCACAGATACGCAGTATTTT.

This chain connects TRBV7-7 to TRBJ2-5; no firm D call. V gave up 5 bases and J gave up 0 bases, with 10 bases separating them. The CDR3 totals 14 residues. Germline CDR1 SSHAT, CDR2 FNYEAQ (reference sequence). The chain's CDR3 is CASSINSNQETQYF. CDR3 DNA sequence: TGTGCCAGCAGCATAAACTCTAACCAAGAGACCCAGTACTTC.

This chain connects TRBV6-1 to TRBJ2-7, with TRBD2 identical over 12 bases. The V gene's germline CDR1 is MNHNS and CDR2 SASEGT. This CDR3 is built from 15 residues. V trimming: 8 bases; J trimming: 5 bases; junction bases outside the gene matches: 10. The CDR3 is CASEKGLAGGNEQYF. DNA for the CDR3: TGTGCCAGCGAAAAAGGGCTAGCGGGAGGGAACGAGCAGTACTTC.

The rearrangement uses TRBV6-4 and TRBJ2-7, with TRBD1 as a possible D gene (6 bases). V lost 0 bases to trimming and J lost 0 bases, with 15 bases between them. CDR1 MRHNA and CDR2 SNTAGT come from the germline V gene. The CDR3 is 17 residues long. As DNA, the CDR3 is TGTGCCAGCAGTGACTCTAATCCAGGGGCTAGCTCCTACGAGCAGTACTTC. Translating it yields CASSDSNPGASSYEQYF.

This clone was detected only a few times. This chain uses TRBV6-1 with TRBJ2-7, with D possibly being TRBD2 (5 bases). The CDR3 is made up of 15 amino acids. CDR1 is MNHNS and CDR2 is SASEGT in the germline V gene. Trimming pared 7 bases from V and 2 bases from J, leaving 18 bases between. CDR3 coding DNA: TGTGCCAGCAATATTCGGGGTTTAAGCACCTACGAGCAGTACTTC. Its protein is CASNIRGLSTYEQYF.